One sample yielded the 20 T cell receptor beta chains listed below, sequenced in a study of T cells in Graves' hyperthyroidism and ophthalmopathy. RNA transcripts gave rise to amplified TCR beta CDR3 regions. First-round RT-PCR targeting the TCR CDR3 was performed with the HTBI primer set. TCRdb reprocessed the multiplex PCR reads with MiXCR, giving one entry per CDR3 protein. The data hold some 400,000 distinct CDR3 sequences, with approximately 20% observed a single time. Sequences were obtained from blood. These receptors originate from a young woman with Graves' hyperthyroidism.

This clonotype came up many times. The chain is built from TRBV5-1 and TRBJ2-5, with TRBD1 matching 7 bases. The CDR3 extends over 17 amino acids. Per the germline V gene, CDR1 is SGHRS and CDR2 is YFSETQ. Germline trimming cut 1 base from V and 7 bases from J; bases unmatched to any gene: 16. The DNA of the CDR3 is TGCGCCAGCAGCTTGAGTGTGACAGGGTCCTTTGAAGCGACCCAGTACTTC. It translates to CASSLSVTGSFEATQYF. The entire variable domain, with the rest obtained from reference TRBV5-1 and TRBJ2-5, is as follows: KAGVTQTPRYLIKTRGQQVTLSCSPISGHRSVSWYQQTPGQGLQFLFEYFSETQRNKGNFPGRFSGRQFSNSRSEMNVSTLELGDSALYLCASSLSVTGSFEATQYFGPGTRLLVL.

J is TRBJ1-5 and V is TRBV28, with D uncertain. CDR1 is MDHEN, CDR2 SYDVKM, per germline. V gave up 4 bases and J gave up 3 bases, with 13 bases separating them. This CDR3 region has 15 residues. The CDR3 nucleotides are TGTGCCAGCAGTTCGGGTGTCAGTTACAATCAGCCCCAGCATTTT. Its translation: CASSSGVSYNQPQHF.

This chain joins TRBV2 and TRBJ1-6, with TRBD1 as a possible D gene (6 bases). The CDR3 covers 16 residues. Germline loops: CDR1 SNHLY, CDR2 FYNNEI. V lost 4 bases and J lost 9, with 19 bases in between. The CDR3 sequence is CASSVGTSALSSPLHF. The CDR3 DNA follows: TGTGCCAGCAGTGTGGGGACAAGCGCTTTAAGTTCACCCCTCCACTTT.

This clonotype was found many times. The chain has TRBV19 and TRBJ1-5, with 7 bases that match TRBD1. J gave up 0 bases and V 7 bases, and 6 bases lay outside the gene matches. In germline, CDR1 is LNHDA, CDR2 SQIVND (reference sequence). The CDR3 sequence is 15 residues long. CDR3 coding DNA: TGTGCCAGTAAGGTGACAGGGTATAGCAATCAGCCCCAGCATTTT. This sequence encodes CASKVTGYSNQPQHF.

There are many counts of this clonotype. The chain uses TRBV3-1 and TRBJ2-5; D is undetermined. The V and J ends lost 0 bases and 5 bases respectively, with 13 bases between them. The CDR3 runs to 15 residues. Germline CDR1 and CDR2: LGHDT and YNNKEL (reference sequence). CDR3 residues: CASSQEGGPVETQYF. For the CDR3, the DNA is TGTGCCAGCAGCCAAGAAGGCGGACCGGTGGAGACCCAGTACTTC.

This clonotype was observed at least ten times. V and J are TRBV10-3 and TRBJ2-5; no reliable D call. Trimming stripped 7 bases from V and 3 bases from J, with 6 bases between. CDR3 length: 11 residues. CDR1 is ENHRY, CDR2 SYGVKD, per germline. The CDR3 bases are TGTGCCATCATGGCCGAAGAGACCCAGTACTTC. It yields the protein CAIMAEETQYF.

Turning to this clonotype: The junction does not match germline at one end; this may be a read error. This chain uses TRBV7-9 with TRBJ2-7; D not certain. The CDR3 is 13 residues long. The germline V gene encodes CDR1 SEHNR and CDR2 FQNEAQ (reference sequence). The DNA for the CDR3 is TGTCCCAGCAGCTTAGTGGGGTCCTACGAGCAGTACTTC. Translation: CPSSLVGSYEQYF.

This clonotype was recorded many times. The chain links TRBV6-1 to TRBJ1-2, with D perhaps matching TRBD1 (5 bases). This CDR3 has 14 amino acids. V lost 7 bases and J 7 bases, leaving 19 bases between the germline ends. Germline V lookup: CDR1 MNHNS, CDR2 SASEGT. The DNA of the CDR3 is TGTGCCAGCACTGCCCCAGGGAAGATATCTGGCTACACCTTC. Residues: CASTAPGKISGYTF.

J is TRBJ2-2 and V is TRBV12-3 or TRBV12-4, with D perhaps given as TRBD1 or TRBD2 (5 bases each). The V and J ends lost 2 bases and 5 bases respectively, with 12 bases between them. This CDR3 spans 15 amino acids. This CDR3 reads CASSLSTGPTGELFF. The CDR3 bases are TGTGCCAGCAGTTTATCAACGGGGCCAACCGGGGAGCTGTTTTTT.

This clonotype turned up a few times. V and J are TRBV7-8 and TRBJ2-3; D call uncertain. Germline CDR1 SGHVS, CDR2 FQNEAQ. Trimming cost V 1 base and J 6 bases, with 11 bases left between them. This CDR3 is built from 14 residues. In nucleotides, the CDR3 is TGTGCCAGCAGCTTAGGAGAGCTTTTGGATACGCAGTATTTT. Translation gives CASSLGELLDTQYF. Full variable domain (rest looked up from reference TRBV7-8 and TRBJ2-3): GAGVSQSPRYKVAKRGQDVALRCDPISGHVSLFWYQQALGQGPEFLTYFQNEAQLDKSGLPSDRFFAERPEGSVSTLKIQRTQQEDSAVYLCASSLGELLDTQYFGPGTRLTVL.

This clonotype was recorded many times. The chain links TRBV12-3 or TRBV12-4 to TRBJ1-3; D unresolved. V shed 5 bases and J shed 0 bases, with 11 bases lying between them. This CDR3 comprises 15 residues. CDR3 loop: CASSTPTASGNTIYF. The CDR3 DNA is TGTGCCAGCAGTACTCCAACCGCCTCTGGAAACACCATATATTTT.

This clonotype has just one count. The chain joins TRBV10-3 to TRBJ1-5; no definite D call. The CDR3 sequence is 13 residues long. Germline V lookup: CDR1 ENHRY, CDR2 SYGVKD. V was trimmed by 7 bases and J by 2 bases, leaving 9 bases between them. CDR3 sequence reads: CAINHDGNQPQHF. DNA for the CDR3: TGTGCCATCAACCACGATGGCAATCAGCCCCAGCATTTT.

The chain uses TRBV20-1 and TRBJ1-2; D might be TRBD1 (5 bases). CDR1 and CDR2 (germline): DFQATT, SNEGSKA (reference sequence). With 2 bases removed from V and 4 bases from J, the gap between germline ends came to 14 bases. The CDR3 spans 14 residues. The CDR3 sequence is CSARPMTAFYGYTF. In DNA, the CDR3 is TGCAGTGCTAGACCAATGACAGCCTTCTATGGCTACACCTTC.

As regards this clonotype: Relative to the germline gene, one junction end is altered; a read error may explain this. The V gene is TRBV24-1, the J gene TRBJ1-3; a possible D gene is TRBD1 (6 bases). Germline V CDR1 and CDR2: KGHDR, SFDVKD. CDR3 length equals 16 residues. CDR3 sequence (DNA): TGTGCCACCAGTGCCAGAAGGGGGGCCTCTGAAAACACCATATATTTT. Amino acid sequence: CATSARRGASENTIYF.

This clonotype was counted many times. The gene calls are TRBV27 and TRBJ2-3; D is uncertain. This CDR3 is 14 amino acids long. Germline CDR1 and CDR2: MNHEY and SMNVEV (reference sequence). The V gene lost 8 bases and the J gene lost 5 bases, with 17 bases spanning the gap. CDR3 in DNA: TGTGCCAGCTCCTTAAGGGATCGGAAAGATACGCAGTATTTT. It is translated as CASSLRDRKDTQYF.

This clonotype was recorded at least ten times. The chain joins TRBV7-9 to TRBJ2-2, with D perhaps TRBD1 (5 bases). Germline CDR1 is SEHNR and CDR2 is FQNEAQ (reference sequence). CDR3 length: 15 residues. The V end lost 0 bases, the J end lost 7 bases, and 12 bases lay between the germline ends. CDR3 residues: CASSLARVISGELFF. CDR3 nucleotide sequence: TGTGCCAGCAGCTTAGCCAGGGTGATCAGCGGGGAGCTGTTTTTT.

Ten or more counts support this clonotype. The gene calls are TRBV5-1 and TRBJ1-1; TRBD1 might be the D (5 bases). The CDR3 contains 15 residues. Trimming stripped 5 bases from V and 4 bases from J, with 18 bases between. From germline, CDR1 is SGHRS and CDR2 YFSETQ. The CDR3 nucleotides read TGCGCCAGCAGTCAAGACCACATCAGGGCCACTGAAGCTTTCTTT. Amino acids: CASSQDHIRATEAFF.

This clonotype appeared many times. The genes are TRBV15 and TRBJ1-1; 8 nucleotides agree with TRBD1. This CDR3 has 18 amino acids. CDR1 is LNHNV, CDR2 YYDKDF, per germline (reference sequence). Losses at the gene ends were 2 bases for V and 0 bases for J; bases not matched to a gene: 11. The CDR3 spells CATSRPAYRGDMNTEAFF. In DNA, the CDR3 is TGTGCCACCAGCAGACCCGCCTACAGGGGGGACATGAACACTGAAGCTTTCTTT.

V usage is TRBV18 and J usage is TRBJ1-5, with a possible D match to TRBD1 (5 bases). The V and J ends lost 5 bases and 2 bases respectively, with 7 bases between them. CDR3 length: 13 residues. Germline V gene lookup returns CDR1 KGHSH and CDR2 LQKENI. The CDR3 spells CASSAGRNQPQHF. CDR3 nucleotides: TGTGCCAGCTCAGCGGGACGCAATCAGCCCCAGCATTTT.

This clonotype was counted many times. DNA of the CDR3: TGTGCCAGCAGCGCACAGGGGGCGTTCCGTCGAACTGAAGCTTTCTTT. Its protein product is CASSAQGAFRRTEAFF. The V and J genes are TRBV9 and TRBJ1-1; 9 positions agree with TRBD1. The CDR3 covers 16 residues. Trimming removed 3 bases from V and 5 bases from J; junction bases left unmatched: 11. Germline-derived CDR1 and CDR2 are SGDLS and YYNGEE.